Listed here are 2 T cell receptor beta chains from one sample, sequenced in a study of control samples from healthy donors and cancer patients. The table came from immunoSEQ multiplex PCR; TCRdb's copy has only in-frame clones and leaves some out. Here the sample spans some 120,000 clones, 85% to 95% being singletons. The sequencing input was blood. The receptors were sampled from a man younger than 45 in good health.

The chain links TRBV4-2 to TRBJ2-6, with 8 bases fitting TRBD1. The CDR3 has 15 amino acids. J lost 9 bases, V lost 3 bases, and 7 bases had no gene match. From germline, CDR1 is LGHNA and CDR2 YNFKEQ. The CDR3 loop is CASSHPDRGNNVLTF. CDR3 in DNA: TGTGCCAGCAGCCACCCCGACAGGGGAAACAACGTCCTGACTTTC.

The chain employs TRBV5-5 and TRBJ2-2, with TRBD1 matching 8 bases. CDR3 length: 17 residues. The germline V gene encodes CDR1 SGHKS and CDR2 YYEKEE (reference sequence). After removal of 4 bases from V and 3 bases from J, the junction contained 11 bases not matched to a gene. DNA for the CDR3: TGTGCCAGCAGCCCAAGACGACAGGGGTCCCACACCGGGGAGCTGTTTTTT. Amino acid sequence: CASSPRRQGSHTGELFF.